This is a list of T cell receptor beta chains from one sample in a study of blood T cell repertoires in COVID-19. Profiling relied on immunoSEQ multiplex PCR, and the TCRdb table lists in-frame clones only, not all of them. The table shows around 100,000 clones, with 85% occurring only once. The sample consisted of peripheral blood. The source of these receptors is a woman aged 55-69 years with COVID-19, enrolled during active disease. Each CDR3 is given with its conserved first and last residue.

TRBV9	TRBJ2-5	CASSVLAGVQETQYF
TRBV7-9	TRBJ1-5	CASSPLEGFGNQPQHF
TRBV7-6	TRBJ2-3	CASSQTGDTQYF
TRBV18	TRBJ2-7	CASSPGDRVRSGEQYF
TRBV19	TRBJ2-7	CASSISEGTTYEQYF
TRBV3-1/TRBV3-2	TRBJ2-1	CASSLDRLAVYNEQFF
TRBV28	TRBJ2-7	CASSPHRGGGTDEQYF
TRBV29-1	TRBJ2-7	CSVEDGRGAYEQYF
TRBV7-9	TRBJ1-6	CASSLGAPDSPLHF
TRBV2	TRBJ2-1	CASSSLGLAGGYNEQFF
TRBV7-8	TRBJ1-2	CASSLTGNGYTF
TRBV5-1	TRBJ2-5	CASSWNRGRGETQYF
TRBV2	TRBJ2-3	CASGGLAETDTQYF
TRBV29-1	TRBJ1-1	CSVEDRGNTEAFF
TRBV5-8	TRBJ2-3	CASTTGILPRPSSTDTQYF
TRBV5-1	TRBJ2-7	CASSATGAQGEQYF
TRBV4-3	TRBJ2-3	CASSQAPGTGADTQYF
TRBV5-5	TRBJ2-3	CASRLAAPSTDTQYF
TRBV7-9	TRBJ2-2	CASSSGQGRGTGELFF
TRBV19	TRBJ2-1	CASSIDHFNEQFF
TRBV7-8	TRBJ1-6	CASSPGNSPLHF
TRBV3-1/TRBV3-2	TRBJ1-3	CASSQDADTHTIYF
TRBV25-1	TRBJ1-2	CASSELGTGAYGYTF
TRBV6-5	TRBJ1-2	CASSQDRGNGYTF
TRBV7-2	TRBJ2-3	CASSFSPRDEYTQYF
TRBV10-3	TRBJ1-1	CAISEVIQGLRNTEAFF
TRBV27	TRBJ1-6	CASSLGDSPLHF
TRBV6-1	TRBJ2-5	CASSEGLAAETQYF
TRBV5-1	TRBJ1-5	CASSSGGGGNQPQHF
TRBV29-1	TRBJ2-1	CSVDGEASYNEQFF
TRBV19	TRBJ1-2	CATSPKTGGNLYGYTF
TRBV7-3	TRBJ2-2	CASRLGTSSTGELFF
TRBV4-1	TRBJ2-2	CASSHDSQGGELFF
TRBV7-7	TRBJ2-3	CASSPMSSGGFRDTQYF
TRBV28	TRBJ2-1	CAGGTSGNYNEQFF
TRBV2	TRBJ2-7	CASRAGGGYEQYF